This TCR beta chain was found in a study of shared clonotypes between healthy human individuals. General study results and limits: Naive CD4 clonotype sharing across a handful of donors was approximately 5%. Larger estimated richness was generally seen in naive subsets than in memory subsets. It was anticipated that sequencing depth would influence how many clonotypes donors shared.

V lost 0 bases and J lost 10, with 13 bases in between. The CDR3 totals 13 residues. Germline assignment: CDR1 WSHSY and CDR2 SAAADI. On this clone: What it binds is not known.

Every one of the donors was a Caucasian adult that lived in Nashville, Tennessee. The method was immunoSEQ multiplex PCR; TCRdb's version includes in-frame clones alone and lacks a portion of them. The sample contains millions of clones, more than 90% of which appear only once. This clonotype was obtained from a man between 18 and 29 years old in good health. The specimen sequenced was naive CD4+ T cells sorted from blood. The subset: CD45RA+ positively selected. This chain uses TRBV10-2 with TRBJ2-7; no firm D call. CDR3: CASSESASPVQYF. CDR3 DNA: TGCGCCAGCAGTGAGTCGGCTAGTCCGGTACAGTACTTC.